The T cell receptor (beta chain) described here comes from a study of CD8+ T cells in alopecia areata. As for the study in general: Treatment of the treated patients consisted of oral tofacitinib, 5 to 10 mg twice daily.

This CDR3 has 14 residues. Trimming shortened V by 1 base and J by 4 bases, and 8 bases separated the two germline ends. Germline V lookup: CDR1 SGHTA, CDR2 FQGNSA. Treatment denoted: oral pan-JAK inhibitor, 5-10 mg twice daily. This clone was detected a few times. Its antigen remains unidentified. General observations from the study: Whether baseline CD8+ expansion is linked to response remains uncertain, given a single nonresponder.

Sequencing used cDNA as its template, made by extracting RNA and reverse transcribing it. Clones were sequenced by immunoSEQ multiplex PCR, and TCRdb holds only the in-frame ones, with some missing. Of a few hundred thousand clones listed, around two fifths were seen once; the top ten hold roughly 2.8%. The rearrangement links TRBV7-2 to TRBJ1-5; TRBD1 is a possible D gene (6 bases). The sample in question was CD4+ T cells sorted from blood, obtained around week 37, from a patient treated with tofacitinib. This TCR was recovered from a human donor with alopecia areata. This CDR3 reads CASSLGQGNQPQHF. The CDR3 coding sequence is TGTGCCAGCAGCTTAGGGCAGGGGAATCAGCCCCAGCATTTT.